These 18 T cell receptor beta chains share one sample of origin, sequenced in a study of beta chain features in type 1 diabetes. Expressed TCRB transcripts got sequenced, as all isolated RNA was reverse transcribed. Measured with immunoSEQ multiplex PCR; TCRdb has only the in-frame clones, and not every one. This table holds 130,000 to 150,000 clones, nearly 50% found once. The sample comprised Tregs from blood. Receptors were obtained from a man between 18 and 29 years old in good health.

This clone was recorded a few times. Other DNA sequences in this sample translate to the same CDR3. The chain recombines TRBV7-2 with TRBJ2-7, with 14 nucleotides matching TRBD2. The CDR3 has 15 amino acids. V lost 5 bases, J lost 3 bases, and 3 bases stayed unmatched. Germline V gene sequence: CDR1 SGHTA, CDR2 FQGNSA. The CDR3 loop reads CASSLGLAGGYEQYF. DNA of the CDR3: TGTGCCAGCAGCCTCGGACTAGCGGGAGGCTACGAGCAGTACTTC.

This clone occurred once. The chain has TRBV7-2 and TRBJ2-7; 9 nucleotides line up with TRBD2. Losses at the gene ends were 1 base for V and 0 bases for J; bases not matched to a gene: 4. Germline CDR1 and CDR2: SGHTA and FQGNSA. CDR3 size: 16 residues. Here the CDR3 DNA reads TGTGCCAGCAGCTTAGGGACTAGCGTATACTCCTACGAGCAGTACTTC. It encodes CASSLGTSVYSYEQYF.

This clone was counted only a few times. The chain couples TRBV6-5 to TRBJ2-7, with 7 nucleotides matching TRBD1. Trimming cost V 9 bases and J 5 bases; bases outside gene matches: 4. Germline values: CDR1 MNHEY, CDR2 SVGAGI. The CDR3 is 11 residues long. CDR3: CASTQGHEQYF. The CDR3 region has the DNA TGTGCCAGTACACAGGGGCACGAGCAGTACTTC.

This clone was counted only a few times. The genes are TRBV29-1 and TRBJ1-1; the D is unclear. V lost 2 bases and J lost 2, with 9 bases in between. CDR3 size: 13 residues. The germline CDR1 and CDR2 sequences are SQVTM and ANQGSEA. The DNA of the CDR3 is TGCAGCGTTGAACAGGCCGGAAACACTGAAGCTTTCTTT. This encodes CSVEQAGNTEAFF.

The chain combines TRBV5-1 with TRBJ1-4; tentative D call: TRBD1 (6 bases). The germline V and J ends were trimmed by 1 base and 13 bases, with 14 bases remaining between them. The CDR3 has 13 amino acids. CDR1 is SGHRS and CDR2 is YFSETQ in the germline V gene. In nucleotides, the CDR3 is TGCGCCAGCAGCTTGTCGCCAGGGGAAGTACTGTTTTTT. This gives the protein CASSLSPGEVLFF.

V usage is TRBV19 and J usage is TRBJ1-5; D is ambiguous. With 3 bases removed from V and 6 bases from J, the gap between germline ends came to 9 bases. The germline gives CDR1 LNHDA, CDR2 SQIVND (reference sequence). This CDR3 is built from 13 residues. The CDR3 nucleotides read TGTGCCAGTAGTATCTCGGCGGGTCAGCCCCAGCATTTT. Protein product: CASSISAGQPQHF.

V gene TRBV5-5 combines with J gene TRBJ1-2, with 7 positions matching TRBD1. This CDR3 spans 13 amino acids. Germline V gives CDR1 SGHKS, CDR2 YYEKEE (reference sequence). With 3 bases clipped from V and 4 bases from J, the junction kept 3 bases outside the gene matches. The CDR3 region is CASSSGTAYGYTF. The CDR3, as DNA: TGTGCCAGCAGCTCCGGGACAGCCTATGGCTACACCTTC.

V gene TRBV7-3 combines with J gene TRBJ2-2; D perhaps matches TRBD2 (6 bases). The CDR3 runs to 13 residues. Germline CDR1 SGHTA, CDR2 FQGTGA. V lost 5 bases to trimming and J lost 3 bases, with 7 bases between them. This CDR3 is CASSRDYTGELFF. The CDR3 bases are TGTGCCAGCAGCCGGGACTACACCGGGGAGCTGTTTTTT.

The chain joins TRBV28 to TRBJ1-2; D call uncertain. This CDR3 is 14 amino acids long. Germline CDR1 reads MDHEN; CDR2 reads SYDVKM. The ends were cut back, 2 bases at V and 5 bases at J, with 12 bases in the middle. The chain's CDR3 is CASSLGLRVYGYTF. Here the CDR3 DNA reads TGTGCCAGCAGTTTAGGACTAAGGGTATATGGCTACACCTTC.

This clone has just a few counts. The gene calls are TRBV6-6 and TRBJ2-3; tentatively, D is TRBD1 (5 bases). There are 13 residues in the CDR3. V was cut by 0 bases and J by 6 bases, with 7 bases left in between. CDR1 is MNHNY and CDR2 is SVGAGI in the germline V gene (reference sequence). In DNA, the CDR3 is TGTGCCAGCAGTTACTCGACAGCGGATACGCAGTATTTT. Its protein is CASSYSTADTQYF.

In this sample, this clone turned up once. V and J are TRBV6-6 and TRBJ2-3; a possible D gene is TRBD1 (5 bases). This CDR3 is 14 amino acids long. Germline-derived CDR1 and CDR2 are MNHNY and SVGAGI (reference sequence). The ends were cut back, 2 bases at V and 1 base at J, with 7 bases in the middle. DNA of the CDR3: TGTGCCAGCAGTTACAGGGGCGGCACAGATACGCAGTATTTT. It encodes CASSYRGGTDTQYF.

This chain connects TRBV4-3 to TRBJ1-2; a weak D match, TRBD1 (6 bases). V gave up 1 base and J gave up 5 bases, with 14 bases separating them. The CDR3 sequence is 15 residues long. Germline loops: CDR1 LGHNA, CDR2 YSLEER. CDR3 sequence: CASSQAGARRYGYTF. In nucleotides, the CDR3 is TGCGCCAGCAGCCAAGCAGGGGCGCGGCGGTATGGCTACACCTTC.

This rearrangement joins TRBV5-1 to TRBJ2-7; 8 bases agree with TRBD1. The CDR3 runs 14 residues. Germline V gene lookup returns CDR1 SGHRS and CDR2 YFSETQ. J gave up 1 base and V 3 bases, and 3 bases lay outside the gene matches. The CDR3 sequence is CASSWTGMSYEQYF. In DNA form, the CDR3 reads TGCGCCAGCAGCTGGACAGGGATGTCCTACGAGCAGTACTTC.

The rearrangement links TRBV7-9 to TRBJ1-2, with D perhaps matching TRBD1 (5 bases). The CDR3 spans 13 residues. V was cut by 3 bases and J by 7 bases, with 12 bases left in between. The germline CDR1 and CDR2 sequences are SEHNR and FQNEAQ (reference sequence). DNA for the CDR3: TGTGCCAGCAGCTTCTCGGGTCAGGGTGGCTACACCTTC. Translation gives CASSFSGQGGYTF. The complete variable domain, with remaining parts taken from reference TRBV7-9 and TRBJ1-2, reads DTGVSQNPRHKITKRGQNVTFRCDPISEHNRLYWYRQTLGQGPEFLTYFQNEAQLEKSRLLSDRFSAERPKGSFSTLEIQRTEQGDSAMYLCASSFSGQGGYTFGSGTRLTVV.

This sequence joins TRBV2 and TRBJ1-3; TRBD1 might be the D (6 bases). V gave up 7 bases and J gave up 0 bases, with 13 bases separating them. The CDR3 has 15 amino acids. The germline V gene has CDR1 SNHLY and CDR2 FYNNEI. CDR3 region: CASIRTAYSGNTIYF. DNA for the CDR3: TGTGCCAGCATTAGGACAGCCTACTCTGGAAACACCATATATTTT.

The chain uses TRBV4-3 and TRBJ1-2; maybe TRBD1 (6 bases). In germline, CDR1 is LGHNA, CDR2 YSLEER. This CDR3 has 15 amino acids. The V and J ends lost 1 base and 7 bases respectively, with 16 bases between them. CDR3 region: CASSQVWGLRGGYTF. Written as DNA, the CDR3 is TGCGCCAGCAGCCAAGTGTGGGGGCTACGGGGTGGCTACACCTTC.

The rearrangement joins TRBV5-1 to TRBJ1-1; no clear D. Germline V lookup: CDR1 SGHRS, CDR2 YFSETQ. The CDR3 spans 13 residues. Trimming left V 3 bases short and J 10 bases short, with 16 bases between. CDR3 region: CASSSYRLVGAFF. The CDR3, as DNA: TGCGCCAGCAGCTCCTACCGCTTAGTCGGAGCTTTCTTT.

This clone has just a few counts. The chain couples TRBV6-1 to TRBJ1-6, with a weak D call TRBD1 (5 bases). Trimming took 2 bases from V and 10 from J, leaving 18 bases between them. CDR1 is MNHNS and CDR2 is SASEGT in the germline V gene. This CDR3 has 16 residues. The CDR3 sequence: CASSELWRAGGSPLHF. CDR3 DNA: TGTGCCAGCAGTGAATTGTGGCGTGCCGGGGGGTCACCCCTCCACTTT.